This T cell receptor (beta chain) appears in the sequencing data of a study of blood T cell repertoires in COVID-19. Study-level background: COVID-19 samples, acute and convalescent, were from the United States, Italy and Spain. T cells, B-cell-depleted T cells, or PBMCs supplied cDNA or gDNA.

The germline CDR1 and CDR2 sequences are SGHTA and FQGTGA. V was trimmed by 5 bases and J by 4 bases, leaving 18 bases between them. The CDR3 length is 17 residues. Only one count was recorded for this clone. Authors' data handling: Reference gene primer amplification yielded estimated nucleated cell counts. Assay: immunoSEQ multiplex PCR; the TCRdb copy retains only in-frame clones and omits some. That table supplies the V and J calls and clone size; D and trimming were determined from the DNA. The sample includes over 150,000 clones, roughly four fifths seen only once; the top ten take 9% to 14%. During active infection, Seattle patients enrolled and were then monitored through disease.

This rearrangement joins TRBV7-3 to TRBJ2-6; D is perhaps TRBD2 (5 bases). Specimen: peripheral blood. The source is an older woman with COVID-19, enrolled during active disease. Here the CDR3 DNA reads TGTGCCAGCAGCCCCCCCTTGAGAGGGAACGGGGCCAACGTCCTGACTTTC. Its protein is CASSPPLRGNGANVLTF.